These T cell receptor beta chains were read from a single sample in a study of cytomegalovirus exposure and HLA in healthy donors. Assay used: immunoSEQ multiplex PCR; TCRdb lists only in-frame clones, some missing. The sample lists approximately 100,000 clones, around 76% occurring once. The source material was PBMCs. The receptors shown here come from a woman between 18 and 30 years old in good health and CMV-seropositive. Each CDR3 is given with its conserved first and last residue. Each record gives: D gene, J gene, clone size, V gene, CDR3 DNA, CDR3 protein. The D gene is left open where the match is weak. Size is stated for part of the rows, as once, few or many counts, or as a class when the clone is expanded.

d_gene: TRBD1
j_gene: TRBJ1-3
abundance: few
v_gene: TRBV11-2
CDR3nt: TGTGCCAGCAGCCTTAGGCAGGGGGAAGGAAACACCATATATTTT
CDR3aa: CASSLRQGEGNTIYF

d_gene: -
j_gene: TRBJ2-3
abundance: once
v_gene: TRBV18
CDR3nt: TGTGCCAGCTCTCTCGCCCATCGGGTAGATACGCAGTATTTT
CDR3aa: CASSLAHRVDTQYF

d_gene: TRBD1
j_gene: TRBJ1-1
abundance: -
v_gene: TRBV19
CDR3nt: TGTGCCAGTAGTCGGGAGGTGTCAGGGGGCTTGAACACTGAAGCTTTCTTT
CDR3aa: CASSREVSGGLNTEAFF

d_gene: -
j_gene: TRBJ1-2
abundance: -
v_gene: TRBV6-5
CDR3nt: TGTGCCAGCAGCCGACAGAGATTAAGCTATGGCCACACCTTC
CDR3aa: CASSRQRLSYGHTF

d_gene: -
j_gene: TRBJ1-2
abundance: -
v_gene: TRBV9
CDR3nt: TGTGCCAGCAGCGTAGTCAGTAACTATGGCTACACCTTC
CDR3aa: CASSVVSNYGYTF

d_gene: -
j_gene: TRBJ2-3
abundance: -
v_gene: TRBV4-2
CDR3nt: TGTGCCAGCAGCCAAGCGGGCACAGATACGCAGTATTTT
CDR3aa: CASSQAGTDTQYF

d_gene: TRBD2
j_gene: TRBJ2-3
abundance: -
v_gene: TRBV9
CDR3nt: TGTGCCAGCAGCGTAGGAGCGGGAGCTGCCACAGATACGCAGTATTTT
CDR3aa: CASSVGAGAATDTQYF

d_gene: -
j_gene: TRBJ2-3
abundance: -
v_gene: TRBV5-1
CDR3nt: TGCGCCAGCAGCTTGGTAGCCTTAAGCACAGATACGCAGTATTTT
CDR3aa: CASSLVALSTDTQYF

d_gene: -
j_gene: TRBJ2-5
abundance: few
v_gene: TRBV14
CDR3nt: TGTGCCAGCAGCCCAGGAGGGAAAGAGACCCAGTACTTC
CDR3aa: CASSPGGKETQYF

d_gene: TRBD2
j_gene: TRBJ2-3
abundance: -
v_gene: TRBV27
CDR3nt: TGTGCCAGCAGACGCCCGGGACTAGCGGGAGATACGCAGTATTTT
CDR3aa: CASRRPGLAGDTQYF

d_gene: TRBD2
j_gene: TRBJ2-7
abundance: -
v_gene: TRBV27
CDR3nt: TGTGCCAGCAGTCCCCCCTCGGCTAGCGGGAGTTACGAGCAGTACTTC
CDR3aa: CASSPPSASGSYEQYF

d_gene: TRBD1
j_gene: TRBJ1-2
abundance: -
v_gene: TRBV27
CDR3nt: TGTGCCAGCAGTTCTCTGGGGGGACAGGCCTATGGCTACACCTTC
CDR3aa: CASSSLGGQAYGYTF

d_gene: TRBD1
j_gene: TRBJ1-5
abundance: -
v_gene: TRBV28
CDR3nt: TGTGCCAGCAGTTCACAGACAGGGTTAAGCAATCAGCCCCAGCATTTT
CDR3aa: CASSSQTGLSNQPQHF

d_gene: -
j_gene: TRBJ2-3
abundance: -
v_gene: TRBV2
CDR3nt: TGTGCCAGCAGCGGTCGGAGGGTAGGCACAGATACGCAGTATTTT
CDR3aa: CASSGRRVGTDTQYF

d_gene: -
j_gene: TRBJ1-5
abundance: -
v_gene: TRBV5-1
CDR3nt: TGCGCCAGCAGCTCAACAGGGTTGGGACAGCCCCAGCATTTT
CDR3aa: CASSSTGLGQPQHF

d_gene: TRBD2
j_gene: TRBJ2-3
abundance: -
v_gene: TRBV27
CDR3nt: TGTGCCAGCAGTTCACCCAAACTAGCGGGAAGCACAGATACGCAGTATTTT
CDR3aa: CASSSPKLAGSTDTQYF

d_gene: -
j_gene: TRBJ1-1
abundance: -
v_gene: TRBV14
CDR3nt: TGTGCCAGCAGCCATTGGGAGGGGAGGGTCCTGATCACTGAAGCTTTCTTT
CDR3aa: CASSHWEGRVLITEAFF

d_gene: TRBD1
j_gene: TRBJ2-2
abundance: once
v_gene: TRBV30
CDR3nt: TGTGCCTGGAGTGCTACAGGGGGCCACACCGGGGAGCTGTTTTTT
CDR3aa: CAWSATGGHTGELFF

d_gene: -
j_gene: TRBJ2-7
abundance: -
v_gene: TRBV6-1
CDR3nt: TGTGCCAGCGAACAGAGCTCCTACGAGCAGTACTTC
CDR3aa: CASEQSSYEQYF

d_gene: TRBD1
j_gene: TRBJ2-3
abundance: -
v_gene: TRBV19
CDR3nt: TGTGCCAGTAGTATAGGTAGGGGGCGAGGCACAGATACGCAGTATTTT
CDR3aa: CASSIGRGRGTDTQYF

d_gene: -
j_gene: TRBJ1-1
abundance: -
v_gene: TRBV18
CDR3nt: TGTGCCAGCTCGCAATATGGACACAACACTGAAGCTTTCTTT
CDR3aa: CASSQYGHNTEAFF

d_gene: -
j_gene: TRBJ1-1
abundance: -
v_gene: TRBV6-5
CDR3nt: TGTGCCAGCAGTTACTCCGGGGGGACTGAAGCTTTCTTT
CDR3aa: CASSYSGGTEAFF

d_gene: TRBD2
j_gene: TRBJ2-1
abundance: -
v_gene: TRBV6-5
CDR3nt: TGTGCCAGCAGTTACTCGATAGCGGGAGCGAACAATGAGCAGTTCTTC
CDR3aa: CASSYSIAGANNEQFF

d_gene: -
j_gene: TRBJ1-4
abundance: -
v_gene: TRBV30
CDR3nt: TGTGCCTGGAGCCTGCGGGGGGATAACGAAAAACTGTTTTTT
CDR3aa: CAWSLRGDNEKLFF

d_gene: TRBD1
j_gene: TRBJ1-2
abundance: few
v_gene: TRBV2
CDR3nt: TGTGCCAGCAACCGGGACAGCACATCTAACTATGGCTACACCTTC
CDR3aa: CASNRDSTSNYGYTF

d_gene: -
j_gene: TRBJ2-7
abundance: -
v_gene: TRBV28
CDR3nt: TGTGCCAGCAGTATCCCACCCGGGACCTACGAGCAGTACTTC
CDR3aa: CASSIPPGTYEQYF

d_gene: TRBD1
j_gene: TRBJ1-2
abundance: few
v_gene: TRBV6-5
CDR3nt: TGTGCCAGCGGGGGGACAGGGGGCAGGTATGGCTACACCTTC
CDR3aa: CASGGTGGRYGYTF

d_gene: -
j_gene: TRBJ2-3
abundance: -
v_gene: TRBV7-3
CDR3nt: TGTGCCAGCAGCTTAACAGGGGCGGGCACAGATACGCAGTATTTT
CDR3aa: CASSLTGAGTDTQYF

d_gene: -
j_gene: TRBJ1-2
abundance: -
v_gene: TRBV5-1
CDR3nt: TGCGCCAGCAGCTTGGGTAAGAGCTATGGCTACACCTTC
CDR3aa: CASSLGKSYGYTF

d_gene: -
j_gene: TRBJ1-5
abundance: -
v_gene: TRBV29-1
CDR3nt: TGCAGCGTCCGAAACAGGGACCGAAGTATAGCCTATAGCAATCAGCCCCAGCATTTT
CDR3aa: CSVRNRDRSIAYSNQPQHF

d_gene: -
j_gene: TRBJ2-7
abundance: -
v_gene: TRBV9
CDR3nt: TGTGCCAGCAGCCCACGTGGAAGCGCCTACGAGCAGTACTTC
CDR3aa: CASSPRGSAYEQYF

d_gene: TRBD1
j_gene: TRBJ1-1
abundance: -
v_gene: TRBV11-1
CDR3nt: TGTGCCAGCAGCCCGAGACAGGGGTTGTTGAACACTGAAGCTTTCTTT
CDR3aa: CASSPRQGLLNTEAFF

d_gene: TRBD1
j_gene: TRBJ2-7
abundance: -
v_gene: TRBV5-1
CDR3nt: TGCGCCAGCAGCTCCCGGGACAGGACCTACGAGCAGTACTTC
CDR3aa: CASSSRDRTYEQYF

d_gene: -
j_gene: TRBJ2-7
abundance: -
v_gene: TRBV5-1
CDR3nt: TGCGCCAGCAGCTTGGTATCCCACGAGCAGTACTTC
CDR3aa: CASSLVSHEQYF

d_gene: -
j_gene: TRBJ2-1
abundance: -
v_gene: TRBV7-2
CDR3nt: TGTGCCAGCAGTATGGGGGGGCCCTTAATCTACAATGAGCAGTTCTTC
CDR3aa: CASSMGGPLIYNEQFF

d_gene: TRBD2
j_gene: TRBJ2-1
abundance: -
v_gene: TRBV6-1
CDR3nt: TGTGCCAGCAGTGAAGTAGTTGGGGGGGAGGATCAAAATGAGCAGTTCTTC
CDR3aa: CASSEVVGGEDQNEQFF

d_gene: TRBD2
j_gene: TRBJ2-2
abundance: -
v_gene: TRBV4-1
CDR3nt: TGCGCCAGCAGCCTCGCTAGCGGGAGGAAGGACACCGGGGAGCTGTTTTTT
CDR3aa: CASSLASGRKDTGELFF

d_gene: -
j_gene: TRBJ2-2
abundance: -
v_gene: TRBV19
CDR3nt: TGTGCCAGTGGTCACACGAACACCGGGGAGCTGTTTTTT
CDR3aa: CASGHTNTGELFF

d_gene: -
j_gene: TRBJ2-3
abundance: -
v_gene: TRBV28
CDR3nt: TGTGCCAGCAGCATCCAGGGGGATACGCAGTATTTT
CDR3aa: CASSIQGDTQYF

d_gene: -
j_gene: TRBJ2-7
abundance: -
v_gene: TRBV7-2
CDR3nt: TGTGCCAGCAGCCTCACCCGATCCTACGAGCAGTACTTC
CDR3aa: CASSLTRSYEQYF

d_gene: TRBD2
j_gene: TRBJ2-7
abundance: -
v_gene: TRBV7-7
CDR3nt: TGTGCTAGCAGCTTATTTCCGGGAGGGAACGAGCAGTACTTC
CDR3aa: CASSLFPGGNEQYF

d_gene: -
j_gene: TRBJ1-1
abundance: once
v_gene: TRBV11-2
CDR3nt: TGTGCCAGCAGCTCTACAGGGTGGGGCACTGAAGCTTTCTTT
CDR3aa: CASSSTGWGTEAFF

d_gene: TRBD2
j_gene: TRBJ2-7
abundance: -
v_gene: TRBV29-1
CDR3nt: TGCAGCGTTACCGCGACCACCGGGACTACCGAGCAGTACTTC
CDR3aa: CSVTATTGTTEQYF